The clone carrying this T cell receptor (beta chain) was observed a handful of times. Its antigen remains unknown. After removal of 1 base from V and 4 bases from J, the junction contained 8 bases not matched to a gene. Germline V gives CDR1 LGHNA, CDR2 YNFKEQ. This CDR3 is built from 17 residues. These data originate in a study of CD8 T cells in ankylosing spondylitis. Study-wide results and caveats: Past studies reported some motif variants in reactive arthritis synovial fluid and blood. Ankylosing spondylitis blood appeared to be characterized by a TCR beta motif of roughly eight highly homologous variants.

TCRdb processed the 5' RACE reads anew with MiXCR; each CDR3 protein has one entry. Of 200,000 to 250,000 distinct CDR3 sequences in the sample, approximately 20% were seen once. Material: blood, either unsorted or a sorted T cell fraction (not recorded which). This TCR came from a male donor with ankylosing spondylitis. The V and J genes are TRBV4-2 and TRBJ2-3, with 10 bases lining up with TRBD2. CDR3: CASSQGIWTSGADTQYF. The CDR3 region has the DNA TGTGCCAGCAGCCAAGGCATCTGGACTAGCGGTGCAGATACGCAGTATTTT.